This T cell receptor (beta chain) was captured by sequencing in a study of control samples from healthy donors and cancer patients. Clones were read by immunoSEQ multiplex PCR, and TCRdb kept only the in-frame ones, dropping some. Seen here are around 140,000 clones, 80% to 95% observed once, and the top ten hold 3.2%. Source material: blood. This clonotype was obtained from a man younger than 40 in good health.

DNA of the CDR3: TGTGCCAGCAGTTTATCGGCTTGGGACAGTTTGAACACTGAAGCTTTCTTT. Translating it yields CASSLSAWDSLNTEAFF. The chain combines TRBV27 with TRBJ1-1; TRBD1 matches at 7 bases. The germline V gene encodes CDR1 MNHEY and CDR2 SMNVEV (reference sequence). V shed 0 bases, J shed 0 bases, and the junction held 7 bases outside the gene matches. The CDR3 is made up of 17 amino acids.